The clone carrying this TCR beta chain was picked up many times. RNA transcripts served as the template for amplifying TCR beta CDR3 regions. A first-round RT-PCR of the TCR CDR3 used the HTBI primer set. TCRdb reanalysed the multiplex PCR reads using MiXCR and keeps one entry per CDR3 protein. The data contain 450,000 to 600,000 distinct CDR3 sequences, 12% to 15% of them seen just once; the ten biggest clones take up approximately 13%. Graves' hyperthyroidism was deemed stable given no ophthalmopathy progression within 18 months. Uncontrolled infections, other autoimmune diseases, pregnancy or lactation led to exclusion of patients. PBMCs stemmed from around 10 ml fresh peripheral blood. This specimen belongs to a study of T cells in Graves' hyperthyroidism and ophthalmopathy. This CDR3 region has 15 residues. CDR1 and CDR2 (germline): SGHRS, YFSETQ. Trimming at V came to 5 bases and at J to 0 bases, leaving 3 bases not matched to a gene.

The clonotype originates from a woman in her forties with Graves' hyperthyroidism. Specimen: blood. The chain employs TRBV5-1 and TRBJ2-2, with 8 bases lining up with TRBD1. The CDR3 region has the DNA TGCGCCAGCAGGTCACAGGGGGCGAACACCGGGGAGCTGTTTTTT. The encoded protein is CASRSQGANTGELFF.